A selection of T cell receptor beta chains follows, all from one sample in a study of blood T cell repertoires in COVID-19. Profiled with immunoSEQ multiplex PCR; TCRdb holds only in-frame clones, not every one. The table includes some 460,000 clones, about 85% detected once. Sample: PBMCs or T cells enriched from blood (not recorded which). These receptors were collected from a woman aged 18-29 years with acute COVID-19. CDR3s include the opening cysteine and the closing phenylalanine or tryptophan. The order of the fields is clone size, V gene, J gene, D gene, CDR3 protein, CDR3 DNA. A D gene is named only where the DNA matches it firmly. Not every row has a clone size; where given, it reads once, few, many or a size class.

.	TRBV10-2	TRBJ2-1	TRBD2	CASSDPLGRAYNEQFF	TGCGCCAGCAGTGACCCTTTAGGGAGGGCCTACAATGAGCAGTTCTTC
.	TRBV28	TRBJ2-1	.	CASSSSGGSFYNEQFF	TGTGCCAGCAGTAGCTCCGGGGGTTCTTTTTACAATGAGCAGTTCTTC
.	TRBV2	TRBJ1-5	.	CASSEPREVRQPQHF	TGTGCCAGCAGTGAACCAAGGGAGGTACGTCAGCCCCAGCATTTT
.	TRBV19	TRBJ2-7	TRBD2	CASSAAGTSGSYEQYF	TGTGCCAGTAGCGCTGCCGGGACTAGCGGTTCCTACGAGCAGTACTTC
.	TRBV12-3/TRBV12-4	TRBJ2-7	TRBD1	CASITGQGKEQYF	TGTGCCAGCATCACGGGACAGGGTAAGGAGCAGTACTTC
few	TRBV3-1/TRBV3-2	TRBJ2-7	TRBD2	CASSHSGASYEQYF	TGTGCCAGCAGCCATAGCGGGGCCTCCTACGAGCAGTACTTC
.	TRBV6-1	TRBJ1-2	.	CASSEATGTVYGYTF	TGTGCCAGCAGTGAAGCGACAGGTACAGTCTATGGCTACACCTTC
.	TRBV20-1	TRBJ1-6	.	CSASPGQGSPLHF	TGCAGTGCTAGTCCGGGACAAGGATCACCCCTCCACTTT
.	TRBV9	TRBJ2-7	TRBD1	CASSVFGTVIDEQYF	TGTGCCAGCAGCGTATTTGGGACAGTTATCGACGAGCAGTACTTC
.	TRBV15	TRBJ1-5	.	CATSRGRDWVNGNQPQHF	TGTGCCACCAGCAGAGGCAGGGACTGGGTCAATGGCAATCAGCCCCAGCATTTT
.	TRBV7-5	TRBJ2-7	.	CVRQGNEQYF	TGTGTCAGACAGGGAAACGAGCAGTACTTC
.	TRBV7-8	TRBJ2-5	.	CASSSSRRVGGETQYF	TGTGCCAGCAGCTCTAGTCGTAGGGTAGGAGGGGAGACCCAGTACTTC
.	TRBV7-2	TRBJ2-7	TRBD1	CASSFDRGAYEQYF	TGTGCCAGCAGCTTCGACAGGGGAGCCTACGAGCAGTACTTC
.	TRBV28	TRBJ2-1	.	CASSLYRVSVEQFF	TGTGCCAGCAGTTTATATCGGGTCTCCGTTGAGCAGTTCTTC
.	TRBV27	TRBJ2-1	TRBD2	CASTVSGGAFDEQFF	TGTGCCAGCACCGTGAGCGGGGGGGCTTTCGATGAGCAGTTCTTC
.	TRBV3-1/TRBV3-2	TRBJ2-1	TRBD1	CASSPRGTGGINEQFF	TGTGCCAGCAGCCCAAGAGGGACAGGGGGGATCAATGAGCAGTTCTTC
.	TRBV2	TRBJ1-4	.	CASRSRITNEKLFF	TGTGCCAGCAGATCCAGGATAACTAATGAAAAACTGTTTTTT
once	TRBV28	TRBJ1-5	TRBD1	CASSSGTGHQPQHF	TGTGCCAGCAGTTCCGGGACAGGTCATCAGCCCCAGCATTTT
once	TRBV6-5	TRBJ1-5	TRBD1	CASTGQGGDQPQHF	TGTGCCAGCACCGGACAGGGGGGGGATCAGCCCCAGCATTTT
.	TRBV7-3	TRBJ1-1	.	CASSLRRNTEAFF	TGTGCCAGCAGCTTAAGGAGGAACACTGAAGCTTTCTTT
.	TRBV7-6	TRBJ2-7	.	CASSLNRDFIYEQYF	TGTGCCAGCAGCTTAAACCGGGACTTTATCTACGAGCAGTACTTC
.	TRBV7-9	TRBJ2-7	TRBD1	CASSTGVGPGGYEQYF	TGTGCCAGCAGTACCGGGGTAGGTCCAGGGGGCTACGAGCAGTACTTC
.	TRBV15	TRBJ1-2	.	CATSRGGGKYGYTF	TGTGCCACCAGCAGAGGTGGGGGGAAATATGGCTACACCTTC
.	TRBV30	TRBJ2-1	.	CAWSSSSYNEQFF	TGTGCCTGGAGTTCCAGCTCCTACAATGAGCAGTTCTTC
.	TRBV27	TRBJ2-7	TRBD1	CASSNRGEQYF	TGTGCCAGCAGTAACAGGGGCGAGCAGTACTTC
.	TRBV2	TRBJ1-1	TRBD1	CASRGTGPGTEAFF	TGTGCCAGCAGGGGGACAGGGCCTGGGACTGAAGCTTTCTTT
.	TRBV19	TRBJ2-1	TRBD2	CASSRRTSGRARDEQFF	TGTGCCAGTAGCCGAAGGACTAGCGGGAGGGCCAGGGATGAGCAGTTCTTC
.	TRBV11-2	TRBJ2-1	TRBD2	CASSFIERTSAYNEQFF	TGTGCCAGCAGCTTCATCGAGCGGACTAGCGCCTACAATGAGCAGTTCTTC
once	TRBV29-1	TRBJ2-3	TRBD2	CSGSSGGQDTQYF	TGCAGCGGCTCTAGCGGGGGGCAAGATACGCAGTATTTT
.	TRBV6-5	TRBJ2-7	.	CASRRKTGLYEQYF	TGTGCCAGCAGACGTAAAACAGGGCTCTACGAGCAGTACTTC